This section outlines one T cell receptor (beta chain) sequence together with its context. This entry is derived from a study of blood T cell repertoires in COVID-19. The overall study: The United States, Italy and Spain were the sources of the acute and convalescent COVID-19 samples.

Assay used: immunoSEQ multiplex PCR; TCRdb lists only in-frame clones, some missing. The data contain 150,000 to 200,000 clones, over 80% of them seen just once; the ten biggest clones take up over 10%. The CDR3 length is 12 residues. Trimming took 6 bases from V and 8 from J, leaving 13 bases between them. Material: PBMCs or T cells enriched from blood (not recorded which). The V call is TRBV12-3 or TRBV12-4, the J call TRBJ1-2; D remains ambiguous. This TCR derives from a woman aged 55-69 years who had recovered from COVID-19. CDR3 in DNA: TGTGCCAGCAGCTTGACTATCTACGGCTACACCTTC. It codes for CASSLTIYGYTF.